The TCR beta chain described here comes from a study of control samples from healthy donors and cancer patients. The data were produced by immunoSEQ multiplex PCR, yet TCRdb's version contains in-frame clones alone and is incomplete. The sample includes roughly 190,000 clones, around 91% of them seen just once. Sequenced sample: blood. This receptor was obtained from a woman in her 30s in good health.

In DNA, the CDR3 is TGTGCCAGCAGTTACTCAGGAACCTATGGCTACACCTTC. Translation gives CASSYSGTYGYTF. The J gene is TRBJ1-2, the V gene TRBV6-2 or TRBV6-3, with D unclear. The CDR3 is made up of 13 amino acids. Trimming pared 0 bases from V and 4 bases from J, leaving 6 bases between. Germline assignment: CDR1 MNHEY and CDR2 SVGEGT.